This T cell receptor (beta chain) appears in the sequencing data of a study of a mutant IDH1 vaccine in newly diagnosed glioma. Stated time point: week 35, safety follow-up. It was 300 ug of mutant IDH1 20-mer peptide that made up each vaccine dose, given with topical imiquimod. The study gave patients eight vaccinations in weeks 1, 3, 5, 7, 11, 15, 19, 23. Comments on this clone: Its antigen remains unknown.

Repertoires were generated with immunoSEQ multiplex PCR, while TCRdb's copy carries only in-frame clones and drops some. The top ten clones hold more than 5% of a sample with around 50,000 clones, roughly 91% of them seen once. The sequence was collected from a middle-aged woman with glioma. The source was PBMCs, collected from a glioma patient whose treatment included an IDH1 peptide vaccine.

Here the CDR3 DNA reads TGTGCCAGCAGTAGGGCGAACTATGGCTACACCTTC. Its protein product is CASSRANYGYTF. The chain is built from TRBV6-1 and TRBJ1-2, with D hard to call. The CDR3 is 12 residues long. Germline V lookup: CDR1 MNHNS, CDR2 SASEGT. V was pared by 5 bases and J by 2 bases, with 6 bases between.